This T cell receptor beta chain was identified during a study of cytomegalovirus exposure and HLA in healthy donors. The donors (healthy individuals) were bone marrow donors. The PCR was carried out with 60 Vbeta primers and 13 Jbeta primers. Method: immunoSEQ multiplex PCR; TCRdb's copy keeps in-frame clones and lacks some. The sample contains some 170,000 clones, approximately 70% of which appear only once. Trimming took off 0 bases at V and 4 bases at J, with 12 bases between the two ends. This CDR3 is built from 15 residues. In germline, CDR1 is SEHNR, CDR2 FQNEAQ (reference sequence). The chain uses TRBV7-9 and TRBJ1-2; possibly TRBD1 for D (5 bases). The source is a human donor in good health. Material for sequencing was PBMCs. The CDR3 spells CASSLAKAGPYGYTF. CDR3 in DNA: TGTGCCAGCAGCTTAGCGAAGGCGGGGCCCTATGGCTACACCTTC. The variable domain in full, completed from reference TRBV7-9 and TRBJ1-2, reads DTGVSQNPRHKITKRGQNVTFRCDPISEHNRLYWYRQTLGQGPEFLTYFQNEAQLEKSRLLSDRFSAERPKGSFSTLEIQRTEQGDSAMYLCASSLAKAGPYGYTFGSGTRLTVV.